A selection of T cell receptor beta chains follows, all from one sample in a study of Ad26.COV2.S vaccination and SARS-CoV-2 variants. Sequencing was performed with immunoSEQ multiplex PCR; in TCRdb, only in-frame clones are kept and a portion is missing. The sample consists of roughly 350,000 clones, roughly 84% of them appearing once. Sequences were derived from peripheral blood, sampled in a trial of Ad26.COV2.S vaccine versus placebo. These TCRs come from a person aged 18-65 years who received the Ad26.COV2.S COVID-19 vaccine or a placebo. Both conserved end residues are part of each CDR3. Each record gives: CDR3 protein, CDR3 DNA, CDR3 length, D gene, J gene, V gene, clone size. D genes are given only for firm matches. Size is omitted from some rows. Given values are once, few, many or a class for expanded clones.

cdr3_aa: CASSLSGGSTNEQFF; cdr3_nt: TGCGCCAGCAGCTTATCAGGCGGGAGCACCAATGAGCAGTTCTTC; cdr3_length: 15; d_call: TRBD2; j_call: TRBJ2-1; v_call: TRBV5-1; clone_size: .
cdr3_aa: CASSVAPDEKLFF; cdr3_nt: TGTGCCAGCAGCGTAGCTCCGGATGAAAAACTGTTTTTT; cdr3_length: 13; d_call: .; j_call: TRBJ1-4; v_call: TRBV9; clone_size: once
cdr3_aa: CASSLKPNTEAFF; cdr3_nt: TGTGCCAGCAGCTTAAAACCAAACACTGAAGCTTTCTTT; cdr3_length: 13; d_call: .; j_call: TRBJ1-1; v_call: TRBV11-2; clone_size: .
cdr3_aa: CASSLDRTGELFF; cdr3_nt: TGCGCCAGCAGCTTGGACAGAACCGGGGAGCTGTTTTTT; cdr3_length: 13; d_call: .; j_call: TRBJ2-2; v_call: TRBV5-1; clone_size: .
cdr3_aa: CASSYPSGGVFSDEQFF; cdr3_nt: TGTGCCAGCAGTTACCCTAGCGGGGGGGTGTTTAGTGATGAGCAGTTCTTC; cdr3_length: 17; d_call: TRBD2; j_call: TRBJ2-1; v_call: TRBV6-2/TRBV6-3; clone_size: .
cdr3_aa: CATSPGQGNTGELFF; cdr3_nt: TGTGCCACCAGCCCGGGACAGGGAAACACCGGGGAGCTGTTTTTT; cdr3_length: 15; d_call: TRBD1; j_call: TRBJ2-2; v_call: TRBV24-1; clone_size: once
cdr3_aa: CASSLTGNQPQHF; cdr3_nt: TGCGCCAGCAGCTTGACAGGGAATCAGCCCCAGCATTTT; cdr3_length: 13; d_call: .; j_call: TRBJ1-5; v_call: TRBV5-1; clone_size: few
cdr3_aa: CASSLTVTGELFF; cdr3_nt: TGTGCCAGCAGCTTAACGGTCACCGGGGAGCTGTTTTTT; cdr3_length: 13; d_call: .; j_call: TRBJ2-2; v_call: TRBV7-2; clone_size: once
cdr3_aa: CASSIGRNAEAFF; cdr3_nt: TGTGCCAGTAGTATAGGTAGGAATGCTGAAGCTTTCTTT; cdr3_length: 13; d_call: .; j_call: TRBJ1-1; v_call: TRBV19; clone_size: .
cdr3_aa: CSASYRANYGYTF; cdr3_nt: TGCAGTGCTAGTTACAGGGCTAACTATGGCTACACCTTC; cdr3_length: 13; d_call: .; j_call: TRBJ1-2; v_call: TRBV20-1; clone_size: .
cdr3_aa: CASSQGQGHLYEQFF; cdr3_nt: TGTGCCAGCAGCCAGGGACAGGGACACCTCTATGAGCAGTTCTTC; cdr3_length: 15; d_call: TRBD1; j_call: TRBJ2-1; v_call: TRBV11-3; clone_size: .
cdr3_aa: CASSSQGFTDTQYF; cdr3_nt: TGTGCCAGCAGCTCCCAGGGATTCACAGATACGCAGTATTTT; cdr3_length: 14; d_call: .; j_call: TRBJ2-3; v_call: TRBV11-2; clone_size: .
cdr3_aa: CASSHQNTEAFF; cdr3_nt: TGTGCCAGTAGTCATCAGAACACTGAAGCTTTCTTT; cdr3_length: 12; d_call: .; j_call: TRBJ1-1; v_call: TRBV19; clone_size: .
cdr3_aa: CATSWVVDTEAFF; cdr3_nt: TGTGCCACCTCTTGGGTAGTTGACACTGAAGCTTTCTTT; cdr3_length: 13; d_call: .; j_call: TRBJ1-1; v_call: TRBV21-1; clone_size: .
cdr3_aa: CASTAGTEAFF; cdr3_nt: TGTGCCAGCACCGCGGGAACTGAAGCTTTCTTT; cdr3_length: 11; d_call: .; j_call: TRBJ1-1; v_call: TRBV27; clone_size: .
cdr3_aa: CASSEIGRPYEQYF; cdr3_nt: TGTGCCAGCAGTGAAATTGGCCGACCCTACGAGCAGTACTTC; cdr3_length: 14; d_call: .; j_call: TRBJ2-7; v_call: TRBV2; clone_size: .
cdr3_aa: CASSQASVAGGEQFF; cdr3_nt: TGTGCCAGCAGCCAAGCTTCTGTAGCGGGGGGTGAGCAGTTCTTC; cdr3_length: 15; d_call: TRBD2; j_call: TRBJ2-1; v_call: TRBV3-1/TRBV3-2; clone_size: .
cdr3_aa: CASRPSGGTWGYTF; cdr3_nt: TGTGCCAGCAGACCCTCAGGGGGGACCTGGGGCTACACCTTC; cdr3_length: 14; d_call: TRBD1; j_call: TRBJ1-2; v_call: TRBV6-6; clone_size: once
cdr3_aa: CAWGQDLVPQHF; cdr3_nt: TGTGCCTGGGGTCAGGACCTAGTGCCCCAGCATTTT; cdr3_length: 12; d_call: .; j_call: TRBJ1-5; v_call: TRBV30; clone_size: .
cdr3_aa: CASSEGDRTRDQYF; cdr3_nt: TGCGCCAGCAGTGAGGGTGACAGGACCCGGGACCAGTACTTC; cdr3_length: 14; d_call: .; j_call: TRBJ2-5; v_call: TRBV10-2; clone_size: .
cdr3_aa: CASSPGGGHQYF; cdr3_nt: TGTGCCAGCAGTCCCGGTGGGGGACACCAGTACTTC; cdr3_length: 12; d_call: .; j_call: TRBJ2-7; v_call: TRBV2; clone_size: .
cdr3_aa: CAISIQGLGQPQHF; cdr3_nt: TGTGCCATCAGTATACAGGGACTTGGTCAGCCCCAGCATTTT; cdr3_length: 14; d_call: .; j_call: TRBJ1-5; v_call: TRBV10-3; clone_size: .
cdr3_aa: CASSSPGGNTEAFF; cdr3_nt: TGCGCCAGCAGCTCCCCGGGGGGTAACACTGAAGCTTTCTTT; cdr3_length: 14; d_call: .; j_call: TRBJ1-1; v_call: TRBV5-1; clone_size: .
cdr3_aa: CASSQDLNSPGYTF; cdr3_nt: TGCGCCAGCAGCCAAGATTTGAACTCTCCTGGCTACACCTTC; cdr3_length: 14; d_call: .; j_call: TRBJ1-2; v_call: TRBV4-3; clone_size: .
cdr3_aa: CASSWEGGALPISPLHF; cdr3_nt: TGTGCCAGCAGCTGGGAGGGGGGGGCCCTGCCCATTTCACCCCTCCACTTT; cdr3_length: 17; d_call: .; j_call: TRBJ1-6; v_call: TRBV11-2; clone_size: .
cdr3_aa: CASSYSAAPGDNEQFF; cdr3_nt: TGTGCCAGCAGTTACTCGGCGGCCCCCGGAGACAATGAGCAGTTCTTC; cdr3_length: 16; d_call: .; j_call: TRBJ2-1; v_call: TRBV6-5; clone_size: .
cdr3_aa: CASSSGRGTNTEAFF; cdr3_nt: TGCGCCAGCAGTTCCGGGCGGGGGACGAACACTGAAGCTTTCTTT; cdr3_length: 15; d_call: .; j_call: TRBJ1-1; v_call: TRBV5-1; clone_size: .
cdr3_aa: CASIGLAEETQYF; cdr3_nt: TGTGCCAGCATCGGACTAGCGGAAGAGACCCAGTACTTC; cdr3_length: 13; d_call: TRBD2; j_call: TRBJ2-5; v_call: TRBV5-6; clone_size: .
cdr3_aa: CASSPVSKEAGKNSPLHF; cdr3_nt: TGTGCCAGCTCACCAGTAAGCAAGGAGGCAGGGAAAAATTCACCCCTCCACTTT; cdr3_length: 18; d_call: .; j_call: TRBJ1-6; v_call: TRBV18; clone_size: .
cdr3_aa: CASSPRAGDAEAFF; cdr3_nt: TGTGCCAGCTCACCACGGGCAGGGGACGCTGAAGCTTTCTTT; cdr3_length: 14; d_call: .; j_call: TRBJ1-1; v_call: TRBV18; clone_size: .
cdr3_aa: CASSLRGFGELFF; cdr3_nt: TGTGCCAGCAGCCTCAGGGGTTTCGGGGAGCTGTTTTTT; cdr3_length: 13; d_call: .; j_call: TRBJ2-2; v_call: TRBV11-1; clone_size: .
cdr3_aa: CASSLVAGTEAFF; cdr3_nt: TGTGCCAGCAGCTTAGTGGCGGGCACTGAAGCTTTCTTT; cdr3_length: 13; d_call: .; j_call: TRBJ1-1; v_call: TRBV11-2; clone_size: .
cdr3_aa: CASSLEQGFDYGYTF; cdr3_nt: TGTGCCAGCAGCTTAGAACAGGGTTTTGACTATGGCTACACCTTC; cdr3_length: 15; d_call: .; j_call: TRBJ1-2; v_call: TRBV7-9; clone_size: .
cdr3_aa: CASSVRETQYF; cdr3_nt: TGTGCCAGTAGTGTAAGAGAGACCCAGTACTTC; cdr3_length: 11; d_call: .; j_call: TRBJ2-5; v_call: TRBV19; clone_size: .
cdr3_aa: CASSFSEGVYNEQFF; cdr3_nt: TGTGCCAGCAGCTTTTCCGAGGGGGTTTATAATGAGCAGTTCTTC; cdr3_length: 15; d_call: .; j_call: TRBJ2-1; v_call: TRBV7-9; clone_size: .
cdr3_aa: CSASLGGDTQYF; cdr3_nt: TGCAGTGCTAGTTTAGGGGGAGATACGCAGTATTTT; cdr3_length: 12; d_call: .; j_call: TRBJ2-3; v_call: TRBV20-1; clone_size: .
cdr3_aa: CASSSLVGTPPKEQYF; cdr3_nt: TGTGCCAGCTCATCCCTAGTGGGGACACCCCCGAAGGAGCAGTACTTC; cdr3_length: 16; d_call: .; j_call: TRBJ2-7; v_call: TRBV18; clone_size: .
cdr3_aa: CASPPGDPPTDTQYF; cdr3_nt: TGTGCCAGCCCGCCTGGGGATCCCCCCACAGATACGCAGTATTTT; cdr3_length: 15; d_call: .; j_call: TRBJ2-3; v_call: TRBV7-9; clone_size: once
cdr3_aa: CSGSEGAGGNTIYF; cdr3_nt: TGCAGCGGGTCTGAGGGGGCAGGAGGAAACACCATATATTTT; cdr3_length: 14; d_call: TRBD1; j_call: TRBJ1-3; v_call: TRBV29-1; clone_size: once
cdr3_aa: CSAIDTVGYTF; cdr3_nt: TGCAGTGCTATAGACACCGTTGGCTACACCTTC; cdr3_length: 11; d_call: .; j_call: TRBJ1-2; v_call: TRBV20-1; clone_size: .
cdr3_aa: CASSTKRGPSYEQYF; cdr3_nt: TGTGCCAGTAGTACTAAGCGGGGGCCTTCCTACGAGCAGTACTTC; cdr3_length: 15; d_call: TRBD2; j_call: TRBJ2-7; v_call: TRBV19; clone_size: few
cdr3_aa: CASGRGGAVDEQFF; cdr3_nt: TGTGCCAGTGGGAGAGGGGGGGCCGTCGATGAGCAGTTCTTC; cdr3_length: 14; d_call: .; j_call: TRBJ2-1; v_call: TRBV9; clone_size: once
cdr3_aa: CASSLINEQFF; cdr3_nt: TGTGCCAGCAGTCTGATCAATGAGCAGTTCTTC; cdr3_length: 11; d_call: .; j_call: TRBJ2-1; v_call: TRBV25-1; clone_size: .
cdr3_aa: CASSSRGETRSDTQYF; cdr3_nt: TGTGCCAGCAGCTCCCGCGGAGAGACTAGATCCGATACGCAGTATTTT; cdr3_length: 16; d_call: .; j_call: TRBJ2-3; v_call: TRBV5-4; clone_size: few
cdr3_aa: CASSSLGTSGGATDTQYF; cdr3_nt: TGTGCCAGCAGCTCTCTCGGGACTAGCGGGGGAGCCACAGATACGCAGTATTTT; cdr3_length: 18; d_call: TRBD2; j_call: TRBJ2-3; v_call: TRBV5-4; clone_size: .
cdr3_aa: CASSLSSGGYQPQHF; cdr3_nt: TGTGCCAGCAGCTTATCGTCCGGGGGCTATCAGCCCCAGCATTTT; cdr3_length: 15; d_call: .; j_call: TRBJ1-5; v_call: TRBV7-8; clone_size: once
cdr3_aa: CASRQQESYGYTF; cdr3_nt: TGTGCCAGCAGACAACAGGAGTCCTATGGCTACACCTTC; cdr3_length: 13; d_call: .; j_call: TRBJ1-2; v_call: TRBV12-3/TRBV12-4; clone_size: .
cdr3_aa: CASSDPRDRGQPQHF; cdr3_nt: TGTGCCAGCAGTGACCCCCGGGACAGGGGTCAGCCCCAGCATTTT; cdr3_length: 15; d_call: TRBD1; j_call: TRBJ1-5; v_call: TRBV6-4; clone_size: .
cdr3_aa: CASSYGLAETQYF; cdr3_nt: TGTGCCAGCAGCTATGGACTAGCTGAGACCCAGTACTTC; cdr3_length: 13; d_call: TRBD2; j_call: TRBJ2-5; v_call: TRBV7-3; clone_size: .
cdr3_aa: CASSQGDRWRDSPLHF; cdr3_nt: TGTGCCAGCAGCCAGGGGGACAGGTGGCGGGATTCACCCCTCCACTTT; cdr3_length: 16; d_call: TRBD1; j_call: TRBJ1-6; v_call: TRBV3-1/TRBV3-2; clone_size: few
cdr3_aa: CASSQDGQGSSEQYF; cdr3_nt: TGCGCCAGCAGCCAAGATGGGCAGGGGTCCTCCGAGCAGTACTTC; cdr3_length: 15; d_call: .; j_call: TRBJ2-7; v_call: TRBV4-3; clone_size: .
cdr3_aa: CASTGGVGEKLFF; cdr3_nt: TGTGCCAGCACGGGGGGGGTAGGAGAAAAACTGTTTTTT; cdr3_length: 13; d_call: .; j_call: TRBJ1-4; v_call: TRBV2; clone_size: .
cdr3_aa: CASSPPKRGRKETQYF; cdr3_nt: TGTGCCAGCTCACCACCTAAGAGGGGCAGGAAAGAGACCCAGTACTTC; cdr3_length: 16; d_call: .; j_call: TRBJ2-5; v_call: TRBV18; clone_size: .
cdr3_aa: CASSSLGQNNSPLHF; cdr3_nt: TGTGCCAGCAGTTCATTGGGACAGAATAATTCACCCCTCCACTTT; cdr3_length: 15; d_call: TRBD1; j_call: TRBJ1-6; v_call: TRBV27; clone_size: .
cdr3_aa: CASSQDGRRTGGSYEQYF; cdr3_nt: TGCGCCAGCAGCCAAGATGGACGACGCACAGGGGGTTCCTACGAGCAGTACTTC; cdr3_length: 18; d_call: TRBD1; j_call: TRBJ2-7; v_call: TRBV4-1; clone_size: .